The clone carrying this TCR beta chain was seen a few times. Its antigen is undetermined. These data belong to a study of CD8 T cells in ankylosing spondylitis. Study results and caveats: Enrichment of disease-linked clones was reportedly significant in matched ankylosing spondylitis synovial fluid. A TCR beta motif of several highly homologous variants appeared characteristic of ankylosing spondylitis blood. Past studies reported some motif variants in reactive arthritis synovial fluid and blood. Disease-associated clones were CD8+ and fairly uncommon in peripheral blood.

Preparation of TCR beta libraries was done by quantitative 5'-RACE with molecular barcodes. TCRdb re-called the 5' RACE reads with MiXCR, one entry per CDR3 protein. The sample carries a few hundred thousand distinct CDR3 sequences, about 20% recorded once. What was sequenced was blood, either unsorted or a sorted T cell fraction (not recorded which). The receptor comes from a male donor with ankylosing spondylitis.

Written as DNA, the CDR3 is TGCGCCAGCAGCCCAAATAGCGGGATGGGGTCCTACGAGCAGTACTTC. Translating it yields CASSPNSGMGSYEQYF. V gene TRBV4-1 combines with J gene TRBJ2-7; the match to TRBD2 covers 8 bases. CDR1 is MGHRA, CDR2 YSYEKL, per germline. The CDR3 consists of 16 residues. J was trimmed by 1 base and V by 4 bases; bases with no gene match: 9.